This TCR beta chain was retrieved from a study of shared clonotypes between healthy human individuals (dated by TCRdb to the early 2020s). Background for the entire study: A couple of women and three men aged 18 to 49 years were included in the cohort. For each donor, three plates each were used for CD4 naive and CD4 memory, two plates were used for CD8 naive, and one plate was used for CD8 memory. Blood TCR repertoires of a handful of healthy adults were deeply sequenced to estimate repertoire size and the extent of clonotype sharing between individuals. Different laboratories and diverse techniques were used to prepare libraries and sequence TCR repertoires, to increase sequencing depth and limit assay-specific biases. Each donor's leukapheresis produced roughly between roughly 0.85 and 9.5 billion PBMCs. What the study reported, not specific to this receptor: Compared with non-shared clonotypes, the clonotypes found in all four sorted-subset donors had higher generation probabilities. Only blood was sampled, and tissue TCR repertoires likely differ from those in blood. Even with the large sequencing depth, rarefaction of the sorted-subset datasets indicated that sequencing was incomplete. Naive subsets generally had larger estimated clonotype richness than memory subsets did. Roughly 5% of naive CD4, more than 3% of naive CD8, approximately 2% of memory CD4, and more than 0.35% of memory CD8 clonotypes were shared across a few donors. The genetic and exposure-history diversity represented was limited by the small number of donors. Pairwise subsampling led to the expectation that sequencing depth would affect the degree of clonotype sharing among donors.

Using the deep immunoSEQ assay, TCR CDR3 regions were amplified from genomic DNA by multiplex PCR. Extracted genomic DNA from each cell subset was distributed evenly across all wells of several immunoSEQ 96-well plates, and each plate was treated as a replicate. Each replicate PCR for sorted subsets received around 210 ng genomic DNA, equal to 28,000 or so T cell genomes. Purified libraries were measured with a Qubit 3.0 fluorometer, size-checked on a Bioanalyzer 2100, and measured again with the KAPA Library Quantification kit. Every immunoSEQ 96-well plate was sequenced on a separate single-read 150-cycle Illumina NextSeq 550 flow cell. As for the authors' bioinformatics: Because only junctional sequences without quality scores were contained in the immunoSEQ output, filtering matching that applied to full-length reads could not be performed. To assign V/J genes and CDR3, sequences were annotated against IMGT germline references using PyIR, a Python wrapper for IgBLAST v1.9. Reads with weak V/J assignments (E-value above 1e-6), missing CDR3, stop codons, out-of-frame junctions, or ambiguous translated residues were removed. V3J clonotypes were defined by identical inferred V gene, J gene, and CDR3 amino acid sequence. Percentage overlap between repertoires was computed as shared unique clonotypes divided by the size of the smaller repertoire. RTK rarefaction, the Chao1 estimator, and Recon v2.1 estimates of unobserved clonotypes were used to assess repertoire richness. Generation probabilities for all TCRbeta clonotypes obtained by the gDNA method from a few donors were computed using OLGA. As stored in TCRdb, this immuneACCESS dataset retains in-frame rearrangements with V and J assigned. A fraction of the clones does not appear; measured against another copy, unresolved V genes explain less than half of the discrepancy, and the remainder lacks a known reason. V and J calls and clone size are given by that table; D and trimming were obtained from the DNA. The sample data list 2 million to 2.5 million clones, and 90% to 97% of these were observed just once. Of the sample, 0.1% to 0.15% is held by the ten largest clones.

Healthy HIV-negative adults with no recently reported acute infections or vaccinations were included as donors. Every donor was a Caucasian adult living in Nashville, Tennessee, USA. Magnetic negative selection was used to enrich CD4+ T cells, after which naive cells were positively selected on CD45RA and the negative fraction became the memory subset. Blood was obtained by leukapheresis, after which PBMCs were separated by Ficoll-Histopaque density gradient centrifugation and cryopreserved in liquid nitrogen vapor phase. Analytical flow cytometry was used to check the purity and quantity of every magnetically sorted T cell population. Each sorted fraction had its genomic DNA isolated and then quantified by UV absorbance on a Nanodrop 2000c. Comment on this clone: Which antigen it targets is not known. Per-base quality was not reported, and no clone a single base away is much larger than it.

The CDR3 measures 15 amino acids from cysteine to phenylalanine. Here the CDR3 DNA is all that survives: 45 bases in frame from base 1. The trim is 5 bases for V and 8 bases for J, with a gap of 19 bases between the germline ends. The germline V gene (reference sequence) specifies MNHNY as CDR1 and SVGAGI as CDR2. The rearrangement joined TRBV6-6 to TRBJ2-1; a tentative D call is TRBD1 (5 bases match). The sequencing sample was made of naive CD4+ T cells sorted from blood. The sample's cell subset or site label, in plain terms: CD45RA+ positively selected. This TCR was sampled from a man between 18 and 35 years old in good health. CDR3 protein: CASSQQGTGIDEQFF. The nucleotide sequence is TGTGCCAGCAGTCAGCAGGGTACGGGTATCGATGAGCAGTTCTTC.